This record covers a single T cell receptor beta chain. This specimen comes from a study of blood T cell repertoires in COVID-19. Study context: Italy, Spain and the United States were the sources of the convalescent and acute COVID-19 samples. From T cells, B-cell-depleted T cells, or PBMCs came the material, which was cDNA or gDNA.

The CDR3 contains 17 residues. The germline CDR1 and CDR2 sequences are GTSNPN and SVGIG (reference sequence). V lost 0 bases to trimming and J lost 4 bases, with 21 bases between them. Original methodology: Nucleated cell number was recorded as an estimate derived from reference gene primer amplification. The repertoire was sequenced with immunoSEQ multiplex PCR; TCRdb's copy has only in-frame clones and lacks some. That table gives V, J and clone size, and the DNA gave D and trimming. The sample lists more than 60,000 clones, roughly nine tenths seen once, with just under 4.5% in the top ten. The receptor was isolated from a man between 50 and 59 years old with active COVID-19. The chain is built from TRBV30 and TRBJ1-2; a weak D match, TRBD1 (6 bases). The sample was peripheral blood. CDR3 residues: CAWSVFYKAGDGYGYTF. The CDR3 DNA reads TGTGCCTGGAGTGTATTCTATAAGGCAGGGGACGGCTATGGCTACACCTTC. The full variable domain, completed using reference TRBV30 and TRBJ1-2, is SQTIHQWPATLVQPVGSPLSLECTVEGTSNPNLYWYRQAAGRGLQLLFYSVGIGQISSEVPQNLSASRPQDRQFILSSKKLLLSDSGFYLCAWSVFYKAGDGYGYTFGSGTRLTVV.